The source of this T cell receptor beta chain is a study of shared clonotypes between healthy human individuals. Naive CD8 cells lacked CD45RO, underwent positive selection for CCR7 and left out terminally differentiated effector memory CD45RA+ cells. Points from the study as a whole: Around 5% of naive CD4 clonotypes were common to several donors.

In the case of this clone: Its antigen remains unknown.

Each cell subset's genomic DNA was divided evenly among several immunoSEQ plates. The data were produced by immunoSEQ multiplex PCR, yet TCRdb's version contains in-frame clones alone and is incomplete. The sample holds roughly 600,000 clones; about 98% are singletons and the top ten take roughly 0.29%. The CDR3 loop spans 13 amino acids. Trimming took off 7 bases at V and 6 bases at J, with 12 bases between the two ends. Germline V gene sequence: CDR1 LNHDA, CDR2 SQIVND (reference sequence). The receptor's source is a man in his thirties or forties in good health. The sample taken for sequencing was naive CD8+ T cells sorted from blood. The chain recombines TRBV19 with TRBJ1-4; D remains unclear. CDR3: CASTLAGDEKLFF. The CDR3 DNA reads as TGTGCCAGTACTTTAGCTGGGGATGAAAAACTGTTTTTT.